A selection of T cell receptor beta chains follows, all from one sample in a study of OX40 agonist ivuxolimab in advanced cancers. Libraries were prepared by immunoSEQ multiplex PCR; TCRdb keeps only in-frame clonotypes and omits some of them. The table has fewer than 85,000 clones, 92% seen once. The sample was CD4+ or CD8+ T cells sorted from blood, taken in a trial of the OX40 agonist ivuxolimab. The origin of the receptors is an adult with an advanced solid tumor such as melanoma, head and neck, liver or kidney cancer. CDR3s include the opening cysteine and the closing phenylalanine or tryptophan. The order of the fields is clone size, J gene, V gene, D gene, CDR3 protein, CDR3 DNA. The D gene is left open where the match is weak. Clone size is shown for a subset of rows, as once, few, many or a class of expanded clone.

- | TRBJ2-7 | TRBV21-1 | - | CASRLGGLSYEQYF | TGTGCCAGCAGGCTCGGGGGACTCTCATACGAGCAGTACTTC
- | TRBJ1-1 | TRBV6-6 | TRBD1 | CASSPARGGTEAFF | TGTGCCAGCAGCCCAGCCAGGGGGGGAACTGAAGCTTTCTTT
- | TRBJ2-7 | TRBV16 | TRBD1 | CASRHTFQGAYEQYF | TGTGCCAGCAGACACACATTTCAGGGGGCCTACGAGCAGTACTTC
- | TRBJ2-3 | TRBV5-6 | - | CASTHRVFWGGSDTQYF | TGTGCCAGCACCCACAGGGTCTTTTGGGGGGGCTCGGATACGCAGTATTTT
- | TRBJ2-1 | TRBV27 | - | CASTTFWGSSYNEQFF | TGTGCCAGCACCACGTTCTGGGGGAGCTCCTACAATGAGCAGTTCTTC
- | TRBJ2-1 | TRBV9 | TRBD2 | CASSVGLADEQFF | TGTGCCAGCAGCGTGGGACTAGCGGACGAGCAGTTCTTC
- | TRBJ1-6 | TRBV6-6 | TRBD1 | CASIYTGQVNSPLHF | TGTGCCAGCATCTACACCGGACAGGTTAATTCACCCCTCCACTTT
- | TRBJ2-5 | TRBV18 | - | CASSQETQYF | TGTGCCAGCTCCCAAGAGACCCAGTACTTC
- | TRBJ2-2 | TRBV7-2 | TRBD1 | CASSLARGHTGELFF | TGTGCCAGCAGCTTAGCCAGGGGGCACACCGGGGAGCTGTTTTTT
- | TRBJ2-3 | TRBV6-1 | TRBD1 | CASSGWTGAGRDTQYF | TGTGCCAGCAGTGGGTGGACAGGGGCCGGGAGGGATACGCAGTATTTT
once | TRBJ2-7 | TRBV6-5 | - | CASSYSWEYEQYF | TGTGCCAGCAGTTACTCTTGGGAATACGAGCAGTACTTC
- | TRBJ2-2 | TRBV4-1 | TRBD1 | CASSQGQGTGELFF | TGCGCCAGCAGCCAAGGACAGGGCACCGGGGAGCTGTTTTTT
- | TRBJ1-3 | TRBV5-1 | - | CASRINSGNTIYF | TGCGCCAGCAGGATTAACTCTGGAAACACCATATATTTT
- | TRBJ2-7 | TRBV27 | - | CASSLSRAGASYEQYF | TGTGCCAGCAGTTTATCAAGGGCAGGGGCCTCCTACGAGCAGTACTTC
- | TRBJ1-1 | TRBV5-8 | - | CASSLASRTVNTEAFF | TGTGCCAGCAGCTTGGCGTCTCGGACAGTGAACACTGAAGCTTTCTTT
- | TRBJ2-3 | TRBV6-6 | - | CASSTQGPATDTQYF | TGTGCCAGCAGCACACAGGGTCCGGCCACAGATACGCAGTATTTT
- | TRBJ2-3 | TRBV7-6 | TRBD2 | CASSRAGGTGDTQYF | TGTGCCAGCAGCAGAGCGGGGGGTACAGGAGATACGCAGTATTTT
- | TRBJ1-2 | TRBV4-1 | TRBD1 | CASSQATGDSYGYTF | TGCGCCAGCAGCCAAGCCACAGGGGACTCCTATGGCTACACCTTC
once | TRBJ1-3 | TRBV9 | - | CASSVDRGDGNTIYF | TGTGCCAGCAGCGTGGACCGCGGGGACGGAAACACCATATATTTT
once | TRBJ2-1 | TRBV9 | - | CASSVDGAGNEQFF | TGTGCCAGCAGCGTTGACGGGGCCGGGAATGAGCAGTTCTTC
- | TRBJ1-3 | TRBV19 | - | CASSRGRETGNTIYF | TGTGCCAGTAGTAGGGGGAGGGAAACTGGAAACACCATATATTTT
- | TRBJ2-7 | TRBV5-1 | - | CASSLTAYEQYF | TGCGCCAGCAGCCTAACGGCCTACGAGCAGTACTTC
- | TRBJ2-7 | TRBV7-9 | - | CASSLGPFAYEQYF | TGTGCCAGCAGCTTGGGACCGTTCGCGTACGAGCAGTACTTC
- | TRBJ1-1 | TRBV10-3 | - | CAISESGRAPPEAFF | TGTGCCATCAGTGAGTCGGGCAGGGCTCCACCTGAAGCTTTCTTT
- | TRBJ2-3 | TRBV7-6 | - | CASSLVAGDTQYF | TGTGCCAGCAGCTTAGTGGCGGGGGATACGCAGTATTTT
- | TRBJ2-7 | TRBV10-2 | - | CASSVPVGGGGYEQYF | TGCGCCAGCAGTGTCCCCGTAGGGGGGGGAGGCTACGAGCAGTACTTC
- | TRBJ2-1 | TRBV11-3 | - | CASSVYSDEQFF | TGTGCCAGCAGCGTTTACTCTGATGAGCAGTTCTTC
- | TRBJ1-5 | TRBV6-4 | TRBD1 | CASTWTGASNQPQHF | TGTGCCAGCACTTGGACAGGAGCTAGCAATCAGCCCCAGCATTTT
- | TRBJ2-1 | TRBV11-2 | TRBD2 | CASSFYPRGTSGGYNEQFF | TGTGCCAGCAGCTTCTACCCTAGGGGGACTAGCGGGGGATACAATGAGCAGTTCTTC
- | TRBJ1-1 | TRBV28 | - | CASRRDTEAFF | TGTGCCAGCAGAAGGGACACTGAAGCTTTCTTT
- | TRBJ2-1 | TRBV6-5 | - | CASSYYGSPNEQFF | TGTGCCAGCAGTTACTACGGCAGCCCAAATGAGCAGTTCTTC
- | TRBJ2-7 | TRBV30 | - | CAWSVDVSYEQYF | TGTGCCTGGAGTGTTGACGTCTCCTACGAGCAGTACTTC
- | TRBJ2-7 | TRBV30 | TRBD1 | CAWSVGTGIGYEQYF | TGTGCCTGGAGTGTCGGGACAGGGATAGGCTACGAGCAGTACTTC
- | TRBJ1-5 | TRBV15 | - | CATRRTIDNQPQHF | TGTGCCACCAGACGGACCATAGACAATCAGCCCCAGCATTTT
- | TRBJ2-7 | TRBV27 | - | CASSPQVGAYEQYF | TGTGCCAGCAGTCCTCAAGTGGGGGCCTACGAGCAGTACTTC
- | TRBJ1-2 | TRBV9 | TRBD1 | CASSVATGDRVPSYGYTF | TGTGCCAGCAGCGTAGCTACTGGAGACAGGGTCCCCTCCTATGGCTACACCTTC
- | TRBJ1-4 | TRBV10-3 | - | CAISTGEGEKLFF | TGTGCCATTTCGACCGGGGAGGGTGAAAAACTGTTTTTT
- | TRBJ1-2 | TRBV6-6 | - | CASSYSPGYGYTF | TGTGCCAGCAGTTACTCTCCGGGGTATGGCTACACCTTC
- | TRBJ2-1 | TRBV27 | - | CASSLIANTNEQFF | TGTGCCAGCAGTTTGATAGCCAATACAAATGAGCAGTTCTTC
few | TRBJ2-5 | TRBV6-5 | - | CATQPTYETQYF | TGTGCCACACAACCGACTTATGAGACCCAGTACTTC
once | TRBJ2-7 | TRBV7-7 | TRBD1 | CASSLEGAALQYF | TGTGCTAGCAGCTTAGAGGGGGCGGCGTTGCAGTACTTC
once | TRBJ1-4 | TRBV7-9 | TRBD1 | CASSTRGQESNEKLFF | TGTGCCAGCAGCACCCGTGGACAGGAGAGTAATGAAAAACTGTTTTTT
- | TRBJ2-2 | TRBV10-3 | - | CALQARLDPGELFF | TGTGCCCTTCAGGCTAGACTAGATCCCGGGGAGCTGTTTTTT
- | TRBJ1-4 | TRBV12-5 | TRBD1 | CASGQGAREKLFF | TGTGCTAGTGGACAGGGGGCGCGTGAAAAACTGTTTTTT
few | TRBJ1-1 | TRBV19 | TRBD1 | CASSPGQGWTEAFF | TGTGCCAGTAGTCCAGGACAGGGTTGGACTGAAGCTTTCTTT
- | TRBJ2-1 | TRBV4-3 | - | CASSLVEYNEQFF | TGCGCCAGCAGCCTAGTAGAGTACAATGAGCAGTTCTTC
- | TRBJ1-5 | TRBV29-1 | TRBD1 | CSVEEGGRGQPQHF | TGCAGCGTTGAAGAAGGGGGCAGGGGCCAGCCCCAGCATTTT
once | TRBJ2-7 | TRBV7-9 | TRBD1 | CASSLTGAGGYEQYF | TGTGCCAGCAGCTTAACCGGGGCAGGGGGTTACGAGCAGTACTTC
- | TRBJ2-6 | TRBV5-6 | - | CASSSQEDSGANVLTF | TGTGCCAGCAGCTCACAGGAGGACTCTGGGGCCAACGTCCTGACTTTC
- | TRBJ1-3 | TRBV27 | - | CASSFTGYSGNTIYF | TGTGCCAGCAGTTTTACAGGATACTCTGGAAACACCATATATTTT
- | TRBJ2-7 | TRBV27 | - | CASSWGGSYEQYF | TGTGCCAGCAGTTGGGGCGGATCCTACGAGCAGTACTTC